These 14 T cell receptor beta chains share one sample of origin, sequenced in a study of shared clonotypes between healthy human individuals. TCRdb's table, derived via immunoSEQ multiplex PCR, lists solely in-frame clones and lacks some. The sample holds about 1 million clones, approximately 68% seen once. Sequenced input: memory CD4+ T cells sorted from blood. The subset was: CD45RA-negative fraction. The origin of the receptors is a man between 18 and 29 years old in good health.

This chain connects TRBV5-1 to TRBJ2-1; TRBD2 matches at 8 bases. V was clipped by 6 bases and J by 8 bases; unmatched bases: 13. The V gene's germline CDR1 is SGHRS and CDR2 YFSETQ. The length of the CDR3 is 15 residues. As DNA, the CDR3 is TGCGCCAGCAATAGCGGGATAGTCGTTAACGATGAGCAGTTCTTC. The encoded protein is CASNSGIVVNDEQFF.

The chain employs TRBV19 and TRBJ1-4; D not certain. Between the trimmed V and J ends, which lost 3 bases and 7 bases, there was a span of 24 bases. The length of the CDR3 is 18 residues. CDR1 and CDR2 from the germline V gene are LNHDA and SQIVND (reference sequence). The CDR3 loop is CASSMPRWFGHGGEKLFF. CDR3 bases: TGTGCCAGTAGTATGCCTCGTTGGTTTGGGCATGGTGGTGAAAAACTGTTTTTT.

The CDR3 DNA reads as TGTGCCAGCAGCCCTGATGGAGGTAGGTACTTC. Translated, it gives CASSPDGGRYF. The V call is TRBV6-5, the J call TRBJ2-7; possible D gene TRBD2, 5 bases. CDR3 length: 11 amino acids. The germline V gene encodes CDR1 MNHEY and CDR2 SVGAGI. Trimming left V 6 bases short and J 12 bases short, with 15 bases between.

The CDR3 protein is CASSQDRTGGFGNTIYF. DNA for the CDR3: TGCGCCAGCAGCCAAGATAGGACAGGGGGCTTTGGAAACACCATATATTTT. The chain uses TRBV4-1 and TRBJ1-3, with TRBD1 matching 11 bases. V lost 0 bases, J lost 3 bases, and 4 bases stayed unmatched. The CDR3 sequence is 17 residues long. Germline V gene sequence: CDR1 MGHRA, CDR2 YSYEKL.

J is TRBJ2-1 and V is TRBV6-1; 14 positions agree with TRBD2. The CDR3 contains 17 residues. Trimming cost V 4 bases and J 1 base; bases outside gene matches: 3. Germline V CDR1 and CDR2: MNHNS, SASEGT. The CDR3 bases are TGTGCCAGCAGTGGGTGGACTAGCGGGGGGTCCTACAATGAGCAGTTCTTC. Protein product: CASSGWTSGGSYNEQFF.

The rearrangement links TRBV7-9 to TRBJ2-7, with D possibly matching TRBD1 (5 bases). Germline V gives CDR1 SEHNR, CDR2 FQNEAQ (reference sequence). This CDR3 spans 15 amino acids. With 6 bases removed from V and 4 bases from J, the gap between germline ends came to 19 bases. The CDR3 coding sequence is TGTGCCAGCAGTCAGGGAAGGAACCCAACTTACGAGCAGTACTTC. Its protein is CASSQGRNPTYEQYF.

Regarding this clone: Additional DNA sequences in this sample encode the identical CDR3. The CDR3: CASSLGRGETQYF. CDR3 bases: TGTGCCAGCAGTTTGGGGCGCGGGGAGACCCAGTACTTC. The chain couples TRBV27 to TRBJ2-5; D might be TRBD1 or TRBD2, each matching 5 bases. The germline V gene has CDR1 MNHEY and CDR2 SMNVEV (reference sequence). The ends were cut back, 3 bases at V and 5 bases at J, with 10 bases in the middle. This CDR3 spans 13 amino acids.

This chain joins TRBV28 and TRBJ1-2; D is ambiguous. The CDR3 is made up of 15 amino acids. Germline V lookup: CDR1 MDHEN, CDR2 SYDVKM. Trimming removed 7 bases at V and 1 base at J, with 16 bases between. The CDR3 DNA is TGTGCCAGCAAGAATAACGGCACACTTAACTATGGCTACACCTTC. Its protein product is CASKNNGTLNYGYTF.

This sequence joins TRBV5-6 and TRBJ1-5, with D possibly being TRBD1 (5 bases). V lost 3 bases to trimming and J lost 11 bases, with 12 bases between them. Germline CDR1 SGHDT, CDR2 YYEEEE. The CDR3 spans 12 residues. CDR3 loop: CASSSRLGAQHF. CDR3 in DNA: TGTGCCAGCAGCTCGAGGTTAGGGGCCCAGCATTTT.

Only a few counts were recorded for this clone. The rearrangement links TRBV7-9 to TRBJ1-1; weak D call: TRBD1 (5 bases). Trimming took 7 bases from V and 0 from J, leaving 15 bases between them. This CDR3 comprises 15 residues. The germline gives CDR1 SEHNR, CDR2 FQNEAQ (reference sequence). CDR3 in DNA: TGTGCCAGCATCCCGGGACCCAAAATGAACACTGAAGCTTTCTTT. Protein: CASIPGPKMNTEAFF.

The chain uses TRBV30 and TRBJ1-1; D uncertain. The CDR3 extends over 14 amino acids. Trimming cost V 0 bases and J 0 bases, with 8 bases left between them. Germline-derived CDR1 and CDR2 are GTSNPN and SVGIG (reference sequence). This CDR3 reads CAWSVLHLNTEAFF. CDR3 DNA: TGTGCCTGGAGTGTTTTGCACCTGAACACTGAAGCTTTCTTT.

The V and J genes are TRBV30 and TRBJ2-1, with TRBD2 identical over 11 bases. Looked up from germline, CDR1 is GTSNPN and CDR2 is SVGIG (reference sequence). There are 19 residues in the CDR3. Germline trimming cut 6 bases from V and 4 bases from J; bases unmatched to any gene: 20. The CDR3 nucleotides are TGTGCCTGCCACGACACTAGCGGGGGCTGGAGACGCATATACAATGAGCAGTTCTTC. This codes for CACHDTSGGWRRIYNEQFF. The full variable domain, rest sourced from reference TRBV30 and TRBJ2-1, is SQTIHQWPATLVQPVGSPLSLECTVEGTSNPNLYWYRQAAGRGLQLLFYSVGIGQISSEVPQNLSASRPQDRQFILSSKKLLLSDSGFYLCACHDTSGGWRRIYNEQFFGPGTRLTVL.

This chain links TRBV9 with TRBJ2-1, with D perhaps given as TRBD1 or TRBD2 (5 bases each). The germline gives CDR1 SGDLS, CDR2 YYNGEE. The CDR3 is 15 residues long. V was shortened by 1 base and J by 4 bases, with 12 bases between the two germline ends. The CDR3 loop is CASSVSGARYNEQFF. The CDR3 nucleotides are TGTGCCAGCAGCGTATCCGGGGCCAGGTACAATGAGCAGTTCTTC.

The V gene is TRBV6-1, the J gene TRBJ1-2; 9 bases match TRBD1. Germline loops: CDR1 MNHNS, CDR2 SASEGT. This CDR3 region has 14 residues. With 5 bases clipped from V and 8 bases from J, the junction kept 9 bases outside the gene matches. In DNA, the CDR3 is TGTGCCAGCAGTAATCCGGGACAGGGCGGCGGCTACACCTTC. As protein: CASSNPGQGGGYTF.